This T cell receptor (beta chain) comes out of a study of beta chain features in type 1 diabetes. This clone was picked up a small number of times. Its antigen is still unknown. Study outcomes and limitations: Type 1 diabetes patients had TCRB CDR3s that were shorter (moderately but significantly so) in all four CD4+ subsets. Type 1 diabetes patients showed fewer insertions and more deletions at VDJ junctions.

Since all of the isolated RNA was reverse transcribed, expressed TCRB transcripts were what got sequenced. The repertoire was sequenced with immunoSEQ multiplex PCR; TCRdb's copy has only in-frame clones and lacks some. The sample includes under 400,000 clones, over 9.5% of them seen just once. This clonotype was sampled from a woman under 30 with type 1 diabetes. Sequencing input: naive CD4+ T cells from blood.

CDR3 sequence: CASSRQYSNQPQHF. Written as DNA, the CDR3 is TGTGCCAGCAGCCGACAATATAGCAATCAGCCCCAGCATTTT. This sequence joins TRBV6-6 and TRBJ1-5; the D is unclear. Deletions cut 6 bases from V and 0 bases from J, with 9 bases between. Germline V CDR1 and CDR2: MNHNY, SVGAGI (reference sequence). The length of the CDR3 is 14 residues.